A selection of T cell receptor beta chains follows, all from one sample in a study of cytomegalovirus exposure and HLA in healthy donors. Generated by immunoSEQ multiplex PCR, the TCRdb table keeps only in-frame clones and is missing some. Its table lists roughly 40,000 clones. Source material: PBMCs. Receptors were obtained from a man younger than 40 in good health and CMV-seronegative. CDR3s leave out the opening cysteine and the closing phenylalanine or tryptophan. D genes are given only for firm matches.

CDR3: ASSPEDGREAF
V: TRBV7-6
D: .
J: TRBJ1-1

CDR3: ASSSTSGRYGEQY
V: TRBV27
D: TRBD2
J: TRBJ2-7

CDR3: ASSFPSGLANTGELF
V: TRBV5-1
D: TRBD2
J: TRBJ2-2

CDR3: ASSYRVNTEAF
V: TRBV5-4
D: .
J: TRBJ1-1

CDR3: SVDIGGQGRGYGYT
V: TRBV29-1
D: TRBD1
J: TRBJ1-2

CDR3: ASSPLGQGGTDTQY
V: TRBV11-3
D: TRBD1
J: TRBJ2-3

CDR3: AWSPVGVAGYT
V: TRBV30
D: .
J: TRBJ1-2

CDR3: ASSRTGQTYEQY
V: TRBV6-1
D: TRBD1
J: TRBJ2-7

CDR3: AWMDLLARSTDTQY
V: TRBV30
D: TRBD2
J: TRBJ2-3

CDR3: ASRTPQGNYGYT
V: TRBV6-6
D: .
J: TRBJ1-2

CDR3: ASSPAGMNTEAF
V: TRBV6-5
D: .
J: TRBJ1-1

CDR3: SVGQGSSYEQY
V: TRBV29-1
D: .
J: TRBJ2-7

CDR3: ASSPILGNQPQH
V: TRBV4-1
D: .
J: TRBJ1-5

CDR3: ASSQGTGTRT
V: TRBV27
D: TRBD1
J: TRBJ1-2

CDR3: AWRERETQY
V: TRBV30
D: .
J: TRBJ2-5

CDR3: ASSPQVPNTGELF
V: TRBV5-6
D: .
J: TRBJ2-2